The 27 T cell receptor beta chains reported below all come from one sample, sequenced in a study of neurological immune-mediated disorders. TCRdb itself ran the 5' RACE reads through MiXCR, one entry per CDR3 protein. The data contain around 46,000 distinct CDR3 sequences, roughly 4.1% of them singletons. Sequencing input: PBMCs. The source is a woman in her sixties with multiple sclerosis.

This clonotype was counted many times. J is TRBJ2-2 and V is TRBV5-1; 9 nucleotides agree with TRBD2. The CDR3 sequence is 16 residues long. The V gene's germline CDR1 is SGHRS and CDR2 YFSETQ. V lost 1 base to trimming and J lost 4 bases; unmatched junction nucleotides: 5. This CDR3 is CASSLRLAELTGELFF. Here the CDR3 DNA reads TGCGCCAGCAGCTTGAGACTAGCGGAACTCACCGGGGAGCTGTTTTTT.

This clonotype was recorded at least ten times. This chain joins TRBV24-1 and TRBJ2-1, with 10 bases aligning to TRBD2. The ends lost 1 base at V and 8 bases at J; junction bases unmatched: 4. This CDR3 comprises 15 residues. Germline assignment: CDR1 KGHDR and CDR2 SFDVKD. CDR3 in amino acids: CATSDLTSGVYEQFF. The CDR3 region has the DNA TGTGCCACCAGTGATTTAACTAGCGGGGTCTATGAGCAGTTCTTC.

At least ten counts were recorded for this clonotype. The rearrangement uses TRBV7-3 and TRBJ2-5; D is unresolved. The germline gives CDR1 SGHTA, CDR2 FQGTGA. This CDR3 has 13 amino acids. V lost 2 bases and J lost 2, with 6 bases in between. This chain's CDR3 is CASSLVYQETQYF. The CDR3 DNA is TGTGCCAGCAGCTTAGTCTATCAAGAGACCCAGTACTTC.

This clonotype occurred many times. This chain links TRBV4-3 with TRBJ1-5; a weak D match, TRBD1 (5 bases). Per germline, CDR1 LGHNA and CDR2 YSLEER. This CDR3 is 13 amino acids long. Trimming took off 2 bases at V and 9 bases at J, with 11 bases between the two ends. The CDR3 sequence: CASSQTGGTPQHF. The CDR3 DNA reads as TGCGCCAGCAGCCAAACCGGGGGTACGCCCCAGCATTTT.

The chain recombines TRBV20-1 with TRBJ2-1; D ambiguous. Germline assignment: CDR1 DFQATT and CDR2 SNEGSKA (reference sequence). The germline V and J ends were trimmed by 3 bases and 8 bases, with 14 bases remaining between them. The CDR3 contains 13 residues. The CDR3, as DNA: TGCAGTGCTAGGTCGGGCCAGACCCATGAGCAGTTCTTC. As protein: CSARSGQTHEQFF.

In this sample, this clonotype turned up many times. The genes are TRBV20-1 and TRBJ1-6; D is unresolved. V lost 2 bases and J 8 bases, leaving 10 bases between the germline ends. Germline CDR1 DFQATT, CDR2 SNEGSKA (reference sequence). This CDR3 has 13 residues. The CDR3 spells CSARKGGDSPLHF. DNA of the CDR3: TGCAGTGCTAGAAAGGGCGGGGATTCACCCCTCCACTTT.

The V gene is TRBV20-1, the J gene TRBJ2-3; possible D gene TRBD1, 7 bases. Trimming cost V 6 bases and J 3 bases, with 16 bases left between them. This CDR3 has 14 amino acids. The V gene's germline CDR1 is DFQATT and CDR2 SNEGSKA (reference sequence). CDR3 region: CSAQGGAVTDTQYF. The CDR3 DNA sequence: TGCAGTGCCCAGGGGGGCGCGGTGACAGATACGCAGTATTTT.

This clonotype was recorded many times. The chain has TRBV9 and TRBJ2-3; TRBD2 aligns across 9 bases. Germline V CDR1 and CDR2: SGDLS, YYNGEE. The CDR3 extends over 17 amino acids. Trimming took 4 bases from V and 0 from J; bases not matched to a gene: 9. The CDR3 nucleotides are TGTGCCAGCAGCACCACCGCCAGCGGGGGGAGCACAGATACGCAGTATTTT. Protein sequence: CASSTTASGGSTDTQYF.

This clonotype was recorded at least ten times. The chain links TRBV4-1 to TRBJ1-6; D possibly corresponds to TRBD1 (5 bases). The germline V gene encodes CDR1 MGHRA and CDR2 YSYEKL. Deletions cut 1 base from V and 8 bases from J, with 9 bases between. This CDR3 is 14 amino acids long. The CDR3 DNA follows: TGCGCCAGCAGCCAAGTCCAGGGTTATTCACCCCTCCACTTT. It translates to CASSQVQGYSPLHF.

This clonotype was counted many times. The rearrangement links TRBV6-6 to TRBJ2-2; unclear D gene. The CDR3 totals 13 residues. The germline V gene encodes CDR1 MNHNY and CDR2 SVGAGI (reference sequence). V was shortened by 5 bases and J by 6 bases, with 10 bases between the two germline ends. In DNA form, the CDR3 reads TGTGCCAGCAGTCACGGTGGCCCCGGGGAGCTGTTTTTT. Translation: CASSHGGPGELFF.

This clonotype was seen ten or more times. V gene TRBV5-1 combines with J gene TRBJ2-3, with D unclear. This CDR3 region has 14 residues. The V end lost 3 bases, the J end lost 3 bases, and 11 bases lay between the germline ends. Germline CDR1 and CDR2: SGHRS and YFSETQ. CDR3 DNA: TGCGCCAGCAGCTGGGGTCCGACGACAGATACGCAGTATTTT. This gives the protein CASSWGPTTDTQYF.

This clonotype has just a few counts. The rearrangement joins TRBV7-9 to TRBJ1-2; 7 bases match TRBD1. J was trimmed by 2 bases and V by 3 bases; bases with no gene match: 6. The CDR3 is 15 amino acids. Germline CDR1 is SEHNR and CDR2 is FQNEAQ (reference sequence). The CDR3 is CASSFSQGRNYGYTF. The CDR3 DNA sequence: TGTGCCAGCAGCTTCTCACAGGGGCGAAACTATGGCTACACCTTC.

This clonotype was detected ten times or more. The V gene is TRBV5-1, the J gene TRBJ1-2; 7 positions agree with TRBD1. Germline-derived CDR1 and CDR2 are SGHRS and YFSETQ. There are 15 residues in the CDR3. With 0 bases clipped from V and 0 bases from J, the junction kept 2 bases outside the gene matches. Here the CDR3 DNA reads TGCGCCAGCAGCTTGGGGGGACAGACTAACTATGGCTACACCTTC. Protein sequence: CASSLGGQTNYGYTF. The complete variable domain, with remaining parts taken from reference TRBV5-1 and TRBJ1-2, reads KAGVTQTPRYLIKTRGQQVTLSCSPISGHRSVSWYQQTPGQGLQFLFEYFSETQRNKGNFPGRFSGRQFSNSRSEMNVSTLELGDSALYLCASSLGGQTNYGYTFGSGTRLTVV.

This clonotype was detected many times. The V call is TRBV20-1, the J call TRBJ2-2, with TRBD2 as a possible D gene (6 bases). V was trimmed by 0 bases and J by 3 bases, leaving 14 bases between them. The CDR3 has 16 amino acids. Germline CDR1 reads DFQATT; CDR2 reads SNEGSKA (reference sequence). CDR3 amino acids: CSARDRTTGDTGELFF. CDR3 nucleotides: TGCAGTGCTAGAGATCGGACTACCGGCGACACCGGGGAGCTGTTTTTT.

This clonotype was recorded at least ten times. This chain connects TRBV9 to TRBJ2-2, with D uncertain. Germline CDR1 and CDR2: SGDLS and YYNGEE. The CDR3 is made up of 14 amino acids. V was cut by 7 bases and J by 7 bases, with 17 bases left in between. CDR3 loop: CASSPIGSHGELFF. CDR3 nucleotide sequence: TGTGCCAGCTCTCCGATCGGCTCGCACGGGGAGCTGTTTTTT.

The chain recombines TRBV27 with TRBJ2-5; no clear D gene. This CDR3 has 13 amino acids. The germline V and J ends were trimmed by 5 bases and 4 bases, with 11 bases remaining between them. Germline V gene lookup returns CDR1 MNHEY and CDR2 SMNVEV (reference sequence). CDR3 protein: CASSGINGETQYF. The DNA of the CDR3 is TGTGCCAGCAGTGGTATAAACGGAGAGACCCAGTACTTC.

This clonotype occurred many times. This chain uses TRBV20-1 with TRBJ2-7; 11 bases are a match to TRBD1. Germline V lookup: CDR1 DFQATT, CDR2 SNEGSKA (reference sequence). V was pared by 6 bases and J by 5 bases, with 9 bases of the junction left unmatched. The CDR3 loop spans 14 amino acids. The CDR3 is CSAAGTGGLDEQYF. As DNA, the CDR3 is TGCAGTGCGGCCGGGACAGGGGGTCTCGACGAGCAGTACTTC.

This clonotype was seen ten or more times. The CDR3 nucleotides are TGCGCCAGCAGCTACGACGGAAACACCATATATTTT. It specifies CASSYDGNTIYF. V and J are TRBV5-1 and TRBJ1-3; D is unresolved. V was cut by 3 bases and J by 4 bases, with 5 bases left in between. This CDR3 has 12 residues. Per germline, CDR1 SGHRS and CDR2 YFSETQ. The complete variable domain, with remaining parts taken from reference TRBV5-1 and TRBJ1-3, reads KAGVTQTPRYLIKTRGQQVTLSCSPISGHRSVSWYQQTPGQGLQFLFEYFSETQRNKGNFPGRFSGRQFSNSRSEMNVSTLELGDSALYLCASSYDGNTIYFGEGSWLTVV.

Many counts were recorded for this clonotype. The chain has TRBV20-1 and TRBJ2-7, with a possible D match to TRBD1 (6 bases). The V gene's germline CDR1 is DFQATT and CDR2 SNEGSKA (reference sequence). V lost 5 bases to trimming and J lost 2 bases, with 19 bases between them. The CDR3 spans 15 residues. As DNA, the CDR3 is TGCAGTGCTCGAGGACCGAGACAGGAGACCTACGAGCAGTACTTC. Amino acid sequence: CSARGPRQETYEQYF.

This clonotype is labeled as medium-sized (0.01 to 0.1%). The V call is TRBV15, the J call TRBJ2-1, with 11 bases fitting TRBD2. The CDR3 has 14 amino acids. After removal of 8 bases from V and 5 bases from J, the junction contained 5 bases not matched to a gene. CDR1 is LNHNV and CDR2 is YYDKDF in the germline V gene (reference sequence). The DNA for the CDR3 is TGTGCCACCGGTGCTAGCGGGGGGAACAATGAGCAGTTCTTC. Its translation: CATGASGGNNEQFF.

Concerning this clonotype itself: With a much larger clone just one base away, this may be a read error. The chain uses TRBV9 and TRBJ1-5; possibly TRBD1 for D (5 bases). The germline V and J ends were trimmed by 0 bases and 4 bases, with 11 bases remaining between them. CDR1 SGDLS and CDR2 YYNGEE come from the germline V gene. CDR3 length equals 15 residues. The CDR3 is CASSVGGKGNQPQHF. DNA for the CDR3: TGTGCCAGCAGCGTAGGAGGGAAGGGGAATCAGCCCCAGCATTTT. Full variable domain (outside the CDR3, taken from reference TRBV9 and TRBJ1-5): DSGVTQTPKHLITATGQRVTLRCSPRSGDLSVYWYQQSLDQGLQFLIQYYNGEERAKGNILERFSAQQFPDLHSELNLSSLELGDSALYFCASSVGGKGNQPQHFGDGTRLSIL.

This clonotype was recorded a few times. The chain carries TRBV7-2 and TRBJ2-3, with D hard to call. This CDR3 comprises 14 residues. In germline, CDR1 is SGHTA, CDR2 FQGNSA. Trimming took 5 bases from V and 5 from J, leaving 14 bases between them. Here the CDR3 reads CASSPGRRLDTQYF. CDR3 in DNA: TGTGCCAGCAGCCCCGGGCGGCGCCTAGATACGCAGTATTTT.

This clonotype was detected ten times or more. In DNA, the CDR3 is TGTGCCAGCAGGACACCCACTGAAGCTTTCTTT. Amino acids: CASRTPTEAFF. This rearrangement joins TRBV28 to TRBJ1-1; D is unresolved. Trimming took 6 bases from V and 4 from J, leaving 6 bases between them. Germline-derived CDR1 and CDR2 are MDHEN and SYDVKM. This CDR3 spans 11 amino acids.

This clonotype was detected many times. The chain employs TRBV20-1 and TRBJ1-4, with TRBD1 as a possible D gene (5 bases). There are 15 residues in the CDR3. The ends were cut back, 1 base at V and 7 bases at J, with 16 bases in the middle. The germline V gene has CDR1 DFQATT and CDR2 SNEGSKA (reference sequence). CDR3 DNA: TGCAGTGCTAGAGCCGCCCACGGGGACCTTGAAAAACTGTTTTTT. This codes for CSARAAHGDLEKLFF.

This clonotype was picked up many times. This rearrangement joins TRBV7-9 to TRBJ2-1, with 8 bases identical to TRBD2. Germline V CDR1 and CDR2: SEHNR, FQNEAQ (reference sequence). The CDR3 has 14 residues. V gave up 4 bases and J gave up 6 bases; unmatched junction bases: 5. CDR3: CASSSGTRINEQFF. In DNA form, the CDR3 reads TGTGCCAGCAGCTCAGGGACTAGAATCAATGAGCAGTTCTTC.

This clonotype was found many times. The CDR3 coding sequence is TGTGCCAGCAGTAGGACAGGGGGTCGATACGAGCAGTACTTC. As protein: CASSRTGGRYEQYF. The chain couples TRBV12-3 or TRBV12-4 to TRBJ2-7; 10 bases are shared with TRBD1. This CDR3 region has 14 residues. V shed 5 bases, J shed 4 bases, and the junction held 5 bases outside the gene matches.

This clonotype showed up many times. This chain joins TRBV25-1 and TRBJ2-2; D gene ambiguous. The germline gives CDR1 MGHDK, CDR2 SYGVNS. Trimming took off 3 bases at V and 6 bases at J, with 14 bases between the two ends. The CDR3 loop spans 15 amino acids. The CDR3 sequence is CASSDLSFGSGELFF. The DNA for the CDR3 is TGTGCCAGCAGTGATCTCTCCTTTGGTTCCGGGGAGCTGTTTTTT. Full variable domain (rest looked up from reference TRBV25-1 and TRBJ2-2): EADIYQTPRYLVIGTGKKITLECSQTMGHDKMYWYQQDPGMELHLIHYSYGVNSTEKGDLSSESTVSRIRTEHFPLTLESARPSHTSQYLCASSDLSFGSGELFFGEGSRLTVL.